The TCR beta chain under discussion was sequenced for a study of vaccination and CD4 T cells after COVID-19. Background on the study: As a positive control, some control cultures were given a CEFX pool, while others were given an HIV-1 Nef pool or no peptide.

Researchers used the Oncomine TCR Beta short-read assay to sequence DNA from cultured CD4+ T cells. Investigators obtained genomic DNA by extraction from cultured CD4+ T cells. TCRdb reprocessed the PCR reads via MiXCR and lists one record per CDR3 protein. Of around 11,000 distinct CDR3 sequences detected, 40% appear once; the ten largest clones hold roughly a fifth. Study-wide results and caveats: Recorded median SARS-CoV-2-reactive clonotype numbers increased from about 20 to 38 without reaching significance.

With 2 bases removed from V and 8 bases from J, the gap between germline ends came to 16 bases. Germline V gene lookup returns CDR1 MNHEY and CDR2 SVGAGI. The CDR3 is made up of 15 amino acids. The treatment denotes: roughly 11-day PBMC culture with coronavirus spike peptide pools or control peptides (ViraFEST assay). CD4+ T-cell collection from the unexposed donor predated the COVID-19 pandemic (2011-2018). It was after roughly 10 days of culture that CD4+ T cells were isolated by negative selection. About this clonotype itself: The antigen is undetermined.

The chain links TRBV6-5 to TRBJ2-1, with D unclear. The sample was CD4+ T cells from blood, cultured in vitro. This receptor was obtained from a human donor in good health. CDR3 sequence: CASSYTFPSRDEQFF. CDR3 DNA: TGTGCCAGCAGTTACACTTTTCCAAGCAGAGATGAGCAGTTCTTC.